These T cell receptor beta chains were read from a single sample in a study of shared clonotypes between healthy human individuals. TCRdb's copy holds only in-frame clones and misses some; the assay was immunoSEQ multiplex PCR. Among millions of clones listed, over 90% were seen once. The sample consisted of naive CD4+ T cells from PBMCs. The receptor set was obtained from a man in his late teens or twenties in good health. Some clones in this sample may be carry-over from other donors' samples. The CDR3 runs from the conserved cysteine through the conserved F or W. Fields, in order: clone size, V gene, D gene, J gene, CDR3 protein, CDR3 DNA. D genes are given only for firm matches. Size is stated for part of the rows, as once, few or many counts, or as a class when the clone is expanded.

clone_size: NA
v_call: TRBV6-1
d_call: NA
j_call: TRBJ2-7
cdr3_aa: CASSEAQGRSYEQYF
cdr3_nt: TGTGCCAGCAGTGAAGCGCAGGGGCGCTCCTACGAGCAGTACTTC

clone_size: NA
v_call: TRBV6-5
d_call: NA
j_call: TRBJ1-1
cdr3_aa: CASSYLLNTEAFF
cdr3_nt: TGTGCCAGCAGTTACTTGTTGAACACTGAAGCTTTCTTT

clone_size: NA
v_call: TRBV7-3
d_call: NA
j_call: TRBJ2-7
cdr3_aa: CASSRGRAYEQYF
cdr3_nt: TGTGCCAGCAGCCGGGGAAGAGCGTACGAGCAGTACTTC

clone_size: NA
v_call: TRBV7-2
d_call: NA
j_call: TRBJ1-2
cdr3_aa: CASSLIIGGSYGYTF
cdr3_nt: TGTGCCAGCAGCTTAATAATCGGGGGGTCCTATGGCTACACCTTC

clone_size: NA
v_call: TRBV18
d_call: NA
j_call: TRBJ2-2
cdr3_aa: CASSPQRTGELFF
cdr3_nt: TGTGCCAGCTCACCACAAAGAACCGGGGAGCTGTTTTTT

clone_size: NA
v_call: TRBV6-5
d_call: NA
j_call: TRBJ2-3
cdr3_aa: CASSYSGGASTDTQYF
cdr3_nt: TGTGCCAGCAGTTACTCCGGGGGAGCTAGCACAGATACGCAGTATTTT

clone_size: NA
v_call: TRBV7-2
d_call: NA
j_call: TRBJ1-1
cdr3_aa: CASSLLEDYTEAFF
cdr3_nt: TGTGCCAGCAGCCTTTTAGAGGATTACACTGAAGCTTTCTTT

clone_size: NA
v_call: TRBV5-1
d_call: NA
j_call: TRBJ2-7
cdr3_aa: CASSLLSGPYEQYF
cdr3_nt: TGCGCCAGCAGCTTATTGTCTGGCCCCTACGAGCAGTACTTC

clone_size: NA
v_call: TRBV4-3
d_call: NA
j_call: TRBJ1-2
cdr3_aa: CASSQDARGAGYGYTF
cdr3_nt: TGCGCCAGCAGCCAAGACGCGCGGGGCGCGGGTTATGGCTACACCTTC

clone_size: NA
v_call: TRBV7-3
d_call: TRBD1
j_call: TRBJ2-1
cdr3_aa: CASSGSGTGYNEQFF
cdr3_nt: TGTGCCAGCAGCGGATCCGGGACAGGATATAATGAGCAGTTCTTC

clone_size: NA
v_call: TRBV28
d_call: NA
j_call: TRBJ1-2
cdr3_aa: CASSLGSTPNYGYTF
cdr3_nt: TGTGCCAGCAGTCTTGGATCGACTCCCAACTATGGCTACACCTTC

clone_size: NA
v_call: TRBV6-1
d_call: NA
j_call: TRBJ2-1
cdr3_aa: CASSANNEQFF
cdr3_nt: TGTGCCAGCAGTGCTAACAATGAGCAGTTCTTC

clone_size: NA
v_call: TRBV5-4
d_call: NA
j_call: TRBJ2-5
cdr3_aa: CASSLRPRVGGTQYF
cdr3_nt: TGTGCCAGCAGCTTGCGCCCTAGGGTAGGAGGGACCCAGTACTTC

clone_size: NA
v_call: TRBV7-8
d_call: NA
j_call: TRBJ2-7
cdr3_aa: CASSLGLATLEQYF
cdr3_nt: TGTGCCAGCAGCTTAGGGCTAGCTACCCTAGAGCAGTACTTC

clone_size: NA
v_call: TRBV5-1
d_call: TRBD1
j_call: TRBJ2-1
cdr3_aa: CASSSGTANNEQFF
cdr3_nt: TGCGCCAGCAGCTCTGGGACAGCAAACAATGAGCAGTTCTTC

clone_size: NA
v_call: TRBV5-1
d_call: NA
j_call: TRBJ1-3
cdr3_aa: CASSLEPGLSGNTIYF
cdr3_nt: TGCGCCAGCAGCTTGGAACCGGGACTCTCTGGAAACACCATATATTTT

clone_size: NA
v_call: TRBV2
d_call: TRBD2
j_call: TRBJ2-7
cdr3_aa: CASRLWTSGSYEQYF
cdr3_nt: TGTGCCAGCCGACTCTGGACTAGCGGGAGCTACGAGCAGTACTTC

clone_size: few
v_call: TRBV29-1
d_call: NA
j_call: TRBJ2-7
cdr3_aa: CSVEEPSYEQYF
cdr3_nt: TGCAGCGTTGAAGAGCCGTCCTACGAGCAGTACTTC

clone_size: NA
v_call: TRBV28
d_call: NA
j_call: TRBJ2-4
cdr3_aa: CASIKVPSIQYF
cdr3_nt: TGTGCCAGCATCAAAGTCCCCAGTATTCAGTACTTC

clone_size: NA
v_call: TRBV5-4
d_call: TRBD2
j_call: TRBJ2-5
cdr3_aa: CASSSASGQETQYF
cdr3_nt: TGTGCCAGCAGCTCGGCTAGCGGACAAGAGACCCAGTACTTC

clone_size: NA
v_call: TRBV5-1
d_call: NA
j_call: TRBJ1-4
cdr3_aa: CASSPVGASANEKLFF
cdr3_nt: TGCGCCAGCAGCCCGGTCGGGGCGTCGGCTAATGAAAAACTGTTTTTT

clone_size: few
v_call: TRBV27
d_call: TRBD1
j_call: TRBJ1-2
cdr3_aa: CASSHRTGGEYGYTF
cdr3_nt: TGTGCCAGCAGTCACCGGACAGGGGGCGAATATGGCTACACCTTC

clone_size: NA
v_call: TRBV7-2
d_call: NA
j_call: TRBJ2-3
cdr3_aa: CASTPLEQGPTDTQYF
cdr3_nt: TGTGCCAGCACCCCCCTGGAACAGGGACCCACAGATACGCAGTATTTT

clone_size: NA
v_call: TRBV5-1
d_call: TRBD1
j_call: TRBJ2-7
cdr3_aa: CASSRTGEVYEQYF
cdr3_nt: TGCGCCAGCAGCCGTACAGGGGAAGTTTACGAGCAGTACTTC

clone_size: NA
v_call: TRBV5-1
d_call: TRBD1
j_call: TRBJ1-2
cdr3_aa: CASSLATRTGPAYGYTF
cdr3_nt: TGCGCCAGCAGCTTGGCGACTAGGACAGGCCCGGCCTATGGCTACACCTTC

clone_size: NA
v_call: TRBV29-1
d_call: NA
j_call: TRBJ2-5
cdr3_aa: CSVVRVASPQETQYF
cdr3_nt: TGCAGCGTTGTTAGGGTAGCGAGCCCACAAGAGACCCAGTACTTC

clone_size: NA
v_call: TRBV5-6
d_call: NA
j_call: TRBJ1-1
cdr3_aa: CASSTLDRNTEAFF
cdr3_nt: TGTGCCAGCAGCACATTAGACAGGAACACTGAAGCTTTCTTT

clone_size: NA
v_call: TRBV6-5
d_call: TRBD2
j_call: TRBJ2-1
cdr3_aa: CASAGLVYNEQFF
cdr3_nt: TGTGCCAGCGCCGGACTAGTCTACAATGAGCAGTTCTTC

clone_size: NA
v_call: TRBV7-9
d_call: NA
j_call: TRBJ1-6
cdr3_aa: CASSVRDRLEPLHF
cdr3_nt: TGTGCCAGCAGCGTACGGGACCGCTTAGAACCCCTCCACTTT

clone_size: NA
v_call: TRBV27
d_call: TRBD1
j_call: TRBJ1-2
cdr3_aa: CASSASGQGPSYGYTF
cdr3_nt: TGTGCCAGCAGTGCCTCAGGACAGGGCCCTAGCTATGGCTACACCTTC

clone_size: NA
v_call: TRBV18
d_call: NA
j_call: TRBJ2-5
cdr3_aa: CVTGSSGPRETQYF
cdr3_nt: TGTGTCACCGGCAGCAGCGGGCCTAGGGAGACCCAGTACTTC

clone_size: NA
v_call: TRBV6-5
d_call: TRBD1
j_call: TRBJ1-5
cdr3_aa: CASSTGGTRQPQHF
cdr3_nt: TGTGCCAGCAGTACAGGGGGAACTAGGCAGCCCCAGCATTTT

clone_size: NA
v_call: TRBV2
d_call: TRBD2
j_call: TRBJ2-2
cdr3_aa: CASSENGRINTGELFF
cdr3_nt: TGTGCCAGCAGTGAGAACGGGAGGATCAACACCGGGGAGCTGTTTTTT

clone_size: NA
v_call: TRBV29-1
d_call: NA
j_call: TRBJ1-4
cdr3_aa: CSVEGGGEKLFF
cdr3_nt: TGCAGCGTTGAAGGGGGGGGCGAAAAACTGTTTTTT

clone_size: NA
v_call: TRBV5-1
d_call: NA
j_call: TRBJ2-1
cdr3_aa: CASSLRPGADEQFF
cdr3_nt: TGCGCCAGCAGCCTACGCCCGGGGGCGGATGAGCAGTTCTTC

clone_size: NA
v_call: TRBV4-2
d_call: TRBD2
j_call: TRBJ2-7
cdr3_aa: CASSQVGGGFYEQYF
cdr3_nt: TGTGCCAGCAGCCAAGTCGGGGGGGGCTTCTACGAGCAGTACTTC

clone_size: NA
v_call: TRBV7-2
d_call: NA
j_call: TRBJ2-1
cdr3_aa: CASSLGPPGVVDEQFF
cdr3_nt: TGTGCCAGCAGCTTAGGCCCCCCTGGGGTTGTAGATGAGCAGTTCTTC

clone_size: NA
v_call: TRBV18
d_call: NA
j_call: TRBJ1-3
cdr3_aa: CASSPSTLLSGNTIYF
cdr3_nt: TGTGCCAGCTCACCAAGCACTCTCCTGTCTGGAAACACCATATATTTT